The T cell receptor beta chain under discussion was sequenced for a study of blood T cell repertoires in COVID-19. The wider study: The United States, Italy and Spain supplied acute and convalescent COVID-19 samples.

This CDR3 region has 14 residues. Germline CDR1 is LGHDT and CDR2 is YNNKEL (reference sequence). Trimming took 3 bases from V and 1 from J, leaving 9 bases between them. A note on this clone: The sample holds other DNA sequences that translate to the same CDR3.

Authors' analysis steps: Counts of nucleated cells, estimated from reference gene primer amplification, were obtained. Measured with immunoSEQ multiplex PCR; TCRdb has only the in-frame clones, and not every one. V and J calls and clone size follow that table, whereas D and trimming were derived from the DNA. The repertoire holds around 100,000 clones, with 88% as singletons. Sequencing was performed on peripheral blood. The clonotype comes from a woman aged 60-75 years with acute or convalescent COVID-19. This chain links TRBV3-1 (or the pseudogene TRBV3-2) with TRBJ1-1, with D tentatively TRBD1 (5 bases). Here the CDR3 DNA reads TGTGCCAGCAGCCAGGCCCAGGGGAACACTGAAGCTTTCTTT. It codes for CASSQAQGNTEAFF.